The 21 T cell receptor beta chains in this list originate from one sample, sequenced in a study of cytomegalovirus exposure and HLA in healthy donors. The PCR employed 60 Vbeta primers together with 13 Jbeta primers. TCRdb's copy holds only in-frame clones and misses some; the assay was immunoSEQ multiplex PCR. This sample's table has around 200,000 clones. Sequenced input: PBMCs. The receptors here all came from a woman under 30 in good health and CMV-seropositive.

CDR3 residues: CASSLAPGTGNTIYF. CDR3 in DNA: TGTGCCAGCAGCTTAGCTCCAGGGACTGGAAACACCATATATTTT. The chain has TRBV7-2 and TRBJ1-3; TRBD1 might be the D (5 bases). Trimming removed 0 bases from V and 2 bases from J, with 8 bases in between. This CDR3 spans 15 amino acids. The germline V gene has CDR1 SGHTA and CDR2 FQGNSA. Full variable domain (remainder filled in from reference TRBV7-2 and TRBJ1-3): GAGVSQSPSNKVTEKGKDVELRCDPISGHTALYWYRQSLGQGLEFLIYFQGNSAPDKSGLPSDRFSAERTGGSVSTLTIQRTQQEDSAVYLCASSLAPGTGNTIYFGEGSWLTVV.

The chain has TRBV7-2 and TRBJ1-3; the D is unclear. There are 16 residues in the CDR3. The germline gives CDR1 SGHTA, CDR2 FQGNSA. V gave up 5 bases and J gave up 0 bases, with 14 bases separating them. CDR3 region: CASSPLSTNSGNTIYF. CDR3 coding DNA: TGTGCCAGCAGCCCCTTGAGTACGAACTCTGGAAACACCATATATTTT.

CDR3 in amino acids: CASSVEGGEQYF. For the CDR3, the DNA is TGTGCCAGCAGCGTAGAAGGGGGCGAGCAGTACTTC. The chain uses TRBV9 and TRBJ2-7, with D maybe TRBD1 (6 bases). CDR3 length equals 12 residues. V gave up 0 bases and J gave up 6 bases, with 7 bases separating them. CDR1 and CDR2 (germline): SGDLS, YYNGEE.

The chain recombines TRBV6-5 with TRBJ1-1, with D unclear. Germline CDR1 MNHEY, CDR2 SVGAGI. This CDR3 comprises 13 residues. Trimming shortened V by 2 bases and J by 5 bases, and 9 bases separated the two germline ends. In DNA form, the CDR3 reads TGTGCCAGCAGTTACATCGGCGGGACTGAAGCTTTCTTT. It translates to CASSYIGGTEAFF.

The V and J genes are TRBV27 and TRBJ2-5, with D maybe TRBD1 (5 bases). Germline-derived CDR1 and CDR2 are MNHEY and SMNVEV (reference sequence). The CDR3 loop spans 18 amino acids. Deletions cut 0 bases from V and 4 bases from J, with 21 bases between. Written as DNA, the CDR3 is TGTGCCAGCAGTTTATCGCGTCCTTGGGGCGCGGAGTTAGAGACCCAGTACTTC. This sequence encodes CASSLSRPWGAELETQYF.

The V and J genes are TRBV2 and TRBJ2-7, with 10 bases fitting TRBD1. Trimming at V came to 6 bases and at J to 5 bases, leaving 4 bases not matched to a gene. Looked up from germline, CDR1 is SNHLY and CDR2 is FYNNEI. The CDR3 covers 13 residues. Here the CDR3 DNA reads TGTGCCAGCAGCAATGACAGGGGGCACGAGCAGTACTTC. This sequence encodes CASSNDRGHEQYF.

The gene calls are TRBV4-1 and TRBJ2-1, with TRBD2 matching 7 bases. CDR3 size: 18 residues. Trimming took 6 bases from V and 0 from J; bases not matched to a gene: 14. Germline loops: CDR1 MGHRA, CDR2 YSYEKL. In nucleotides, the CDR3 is TGCGCCAGCAGAAGGTGGGAGGGCCCCCTAAGCTCCTACAATGAGCAGTTCTTC. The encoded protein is CASRRWEGPLSSYNEQFF.

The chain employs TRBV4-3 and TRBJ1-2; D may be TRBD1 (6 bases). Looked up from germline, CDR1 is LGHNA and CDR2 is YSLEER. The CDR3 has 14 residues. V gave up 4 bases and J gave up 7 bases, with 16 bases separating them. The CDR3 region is CASSLNRGAVGYTF. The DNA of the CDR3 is TGCGCCAGCAGCCTAAATCGGGGGGCTGTTGGCTACACCTTC.

CDR3 protein: CASSYSFKGDTEAFF. In DNA form, the CDR3 reads TGTGCCAGCAGTTACTCGTTTAAGGGGGACACTGAAGCTTTCTTT. This chain connects TRBV6-5 to TRBJ1-1, with D maybe TRBD1 (6 bases). Deletions cut 0 bases from V and 3 bases from J, with 11 bases between. This CDR3 region has 15 residues. Germline CDR1 MNHEY, CDR2 SVGAGI.

As DNA, the CDR3 is TGTGCCAGCAGTGAAGGAGGGAACACTGAAGCTTTCTTT. Protein sequence: CASSEGGNTEAFF. The V call is TRBV2, the J call TRBJ1-1; D remains unclear. This CDR3 comprises 13 residues. Trimming cost V 1 base and J 1 base, with 4 bases left between them. CDR1 is SNHLY and CDR2 is FYNNEI in the germline V gene.

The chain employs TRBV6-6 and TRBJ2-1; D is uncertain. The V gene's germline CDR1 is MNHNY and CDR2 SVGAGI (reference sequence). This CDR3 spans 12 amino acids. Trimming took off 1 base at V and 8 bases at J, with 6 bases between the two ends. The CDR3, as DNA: TGTGCCAGCAGTTACTTAGCAGATGAGCAGTTCTTC. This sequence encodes CASSYLADEQFF.

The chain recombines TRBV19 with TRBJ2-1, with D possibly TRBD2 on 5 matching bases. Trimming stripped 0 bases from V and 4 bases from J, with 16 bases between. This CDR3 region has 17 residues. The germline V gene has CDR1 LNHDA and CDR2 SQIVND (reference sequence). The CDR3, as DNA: TGTGCCAGTAGTATAGAGTACGGGAACGGGAAGTACAATGAGCAGTTCTTC. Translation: CASSIEYGNGKYNEQFF. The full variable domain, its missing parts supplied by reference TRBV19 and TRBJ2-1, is DGGITQSPKYLFRKEGQNVTLSCEQNLNHDAMYWYRQDPGQGLRLIYYSQIVNDFQKGDIAEGYSVSREKKESFPLTVTSAQKNPTAFYLCASSIEYGNGKYNEQFFGPGTRLTVL.

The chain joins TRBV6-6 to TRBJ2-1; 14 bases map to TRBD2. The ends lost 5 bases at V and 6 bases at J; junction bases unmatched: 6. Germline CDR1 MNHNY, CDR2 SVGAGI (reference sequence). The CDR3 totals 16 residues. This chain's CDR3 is CASSPRLAGGGNEQFF. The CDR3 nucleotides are TGTGCCAGCAGTCCCCGACTAGCGGGGGGGGGCAATGAGCAGTTCTTC.

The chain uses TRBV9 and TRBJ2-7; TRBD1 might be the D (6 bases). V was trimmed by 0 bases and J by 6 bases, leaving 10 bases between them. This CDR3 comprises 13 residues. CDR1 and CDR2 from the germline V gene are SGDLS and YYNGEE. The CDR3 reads CASSVATQGEQYF. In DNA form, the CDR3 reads TGTGCCAGCAGCGTAGCGACACAGGGCGAGCAGTACTTC.

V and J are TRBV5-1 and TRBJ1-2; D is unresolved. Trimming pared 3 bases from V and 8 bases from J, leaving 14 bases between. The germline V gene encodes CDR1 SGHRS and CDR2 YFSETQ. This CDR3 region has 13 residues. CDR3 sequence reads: CASSSTPPWGYTF. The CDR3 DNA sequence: TGCGCCAGCAGCTCGACACCGCCGTGGGGCTACACCTTC. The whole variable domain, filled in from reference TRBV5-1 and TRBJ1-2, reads KAGVTQTPRYLIKTRGQQVTLSCSPISGHRSVSWYQQTPGQGLQFLFEYFSETQRNKGNFPGRFSGRQFSNSRSEMNVSTLELGDSALYLCASSSTPPWGYTFGSGTRLTVV.

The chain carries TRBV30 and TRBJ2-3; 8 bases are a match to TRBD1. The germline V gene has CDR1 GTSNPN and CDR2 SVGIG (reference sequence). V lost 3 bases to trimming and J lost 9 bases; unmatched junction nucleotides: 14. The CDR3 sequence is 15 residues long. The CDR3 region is CAWSPTGAYPRTQYF. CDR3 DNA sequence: TGTGCCTGGAGCCCGACAGGGGCCTATCCGAGGACGCAGTATTTT.

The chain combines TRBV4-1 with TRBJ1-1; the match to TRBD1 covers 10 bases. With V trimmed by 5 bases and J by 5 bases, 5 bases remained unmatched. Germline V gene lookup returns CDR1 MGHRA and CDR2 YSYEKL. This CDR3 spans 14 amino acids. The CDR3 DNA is TGCGCCAGCAGCGAAGGACAGGGGGAAACTGAAGCTTTCTTT. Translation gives CASSEGQGETEAFF.

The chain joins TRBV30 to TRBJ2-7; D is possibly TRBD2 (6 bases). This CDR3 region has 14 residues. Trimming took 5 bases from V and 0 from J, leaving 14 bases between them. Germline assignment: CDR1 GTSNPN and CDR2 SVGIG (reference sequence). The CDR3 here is CAWGRDVRSYEQYF. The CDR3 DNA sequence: TGTGCCTGGGGGCGGGACGTACGCTCCTACGAGCAGTACTTC. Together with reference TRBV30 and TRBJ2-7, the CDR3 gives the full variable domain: SQTIHQWPATLVQPVGSPLSLECTVEGTSNPNLYWYRQAAGRGLQLLFYSVGIGQISSEVPQNLSASRPQDRQFILSSKKLLLSDSGFYLCAWGRDVRSYEQYFGPGTRLTVT.

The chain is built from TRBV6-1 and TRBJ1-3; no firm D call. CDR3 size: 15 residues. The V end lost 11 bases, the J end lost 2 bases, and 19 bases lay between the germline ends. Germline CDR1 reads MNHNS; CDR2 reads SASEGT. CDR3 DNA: TGTGCCTTCTCCTCGACCTCTGCGGCTGGAAACACCATATATTTT. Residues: CAFSSTSAAGNTIYF.

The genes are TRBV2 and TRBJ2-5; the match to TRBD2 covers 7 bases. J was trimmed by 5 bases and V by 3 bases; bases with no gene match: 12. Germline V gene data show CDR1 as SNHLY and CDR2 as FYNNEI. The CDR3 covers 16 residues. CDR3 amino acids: CASSDGGGSGSETQYF. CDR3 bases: TGTGCCAGCAGTGACGGCGGGGGAAGCGGTAGTGAGACCCAGTACTTC.

For the CDR3, the DNA is TGTGCCAGCAGCGGCGAGACATCCTACAATGAGCAGTTCTTC. It encodes CASSGETSYNEQFF. The rearrangement joins TRBV7-9 to TRBJ2-1; no reliable D call. V was pared by 5 bases and J by 1 base, with 9 bases between. CDR1 and CDR2 from the germline V gene are SEHNR and FQNEAQ (reference sequence). The CDR3 sequence is 14 residues long.